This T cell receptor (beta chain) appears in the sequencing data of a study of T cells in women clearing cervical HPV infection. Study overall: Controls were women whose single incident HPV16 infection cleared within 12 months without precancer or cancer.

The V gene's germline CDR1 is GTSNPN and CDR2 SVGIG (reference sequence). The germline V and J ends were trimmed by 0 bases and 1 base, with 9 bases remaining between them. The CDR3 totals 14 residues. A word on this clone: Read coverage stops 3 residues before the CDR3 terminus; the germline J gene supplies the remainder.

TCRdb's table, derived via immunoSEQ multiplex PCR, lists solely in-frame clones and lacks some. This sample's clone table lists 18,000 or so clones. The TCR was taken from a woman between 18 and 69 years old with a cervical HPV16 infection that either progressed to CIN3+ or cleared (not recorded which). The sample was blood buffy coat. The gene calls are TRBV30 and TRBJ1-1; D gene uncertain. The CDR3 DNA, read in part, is TGTGCCTGGAGTGTACTGTCCGGGAACACTGAA. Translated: CAWSVLSGNTE. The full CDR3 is CAWSVLSGNTEAFF.